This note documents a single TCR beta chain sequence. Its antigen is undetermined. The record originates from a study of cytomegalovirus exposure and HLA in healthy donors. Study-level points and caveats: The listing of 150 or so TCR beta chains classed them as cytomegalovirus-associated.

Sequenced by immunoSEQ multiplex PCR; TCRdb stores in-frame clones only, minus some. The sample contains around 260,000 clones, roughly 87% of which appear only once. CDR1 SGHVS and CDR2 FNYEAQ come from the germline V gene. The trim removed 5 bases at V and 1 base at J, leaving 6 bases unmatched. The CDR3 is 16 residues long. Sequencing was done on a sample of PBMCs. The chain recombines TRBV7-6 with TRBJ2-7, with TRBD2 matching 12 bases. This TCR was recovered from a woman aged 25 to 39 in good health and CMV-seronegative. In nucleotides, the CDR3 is TGTGCCAGCAGCCCGCAGACTAGCGGGGGTTCCTACGAGCAGTACTTC. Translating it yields CASSPQTSGGSYEQYF.